These 5 T cell receptor beta chains were sequenced from one sample in a study of B cell selection in AIRE deficiency. Sorting defined conventional CD4 T cells as CD4+CD127+. Generated by immunoSEQ multiplex PCR, the TCRdb table keeps only in-frame clones and is missing some. The data show about 25,000 clones, with just under 97% seen just once and around 0.23% held by the top ten. Sequenced input: CD4+CD127+ conventional T cells sorted from PBMCs. Source of these receptors: a human donor in good health.

This chain uses TRBV5-1 with TRBJ2-7, with D uncertain. Trimming cost V 2 bases and J 3 bases, with 9 bases left between them. The V gene's germline CDR1 is SGHRS and CDR2 YFSETQ. This CDR3 is built from 13 residues. The CDR3 DNA reads as TGCGCCAGCAGCTTAGTTAGTCGCTACGAGCAGTACTTC. It is translated as CASSLVSRYEQYF.

V gene TRBV5-1 combines with J gene TRBJ2-5; 12 positions match TRBD2. V trimming: 4 bases; J trimming: 6 bases; junction bases outside the gene matches: 4. Germline CDR1 and CDR2: SGHRS and YFSETQ. The length of the CDR3 is 14 residues. The CDR3 bases are TGCGCCAGCAGCAAAACTAGCGGGAGGCAGACCCAGTACTTC. The encoded protein is CASSKTSGRQTQYF.

V is TRBV7-6 and J is TRBJ2-7, with D unclear. The CDR3 extends over 12 amino acids. Germline CDR1 reads SGHVS; CDR2 reads FNYEAQ. V dropped 4 bases and J dropped 2 bases, with 6 bases sitting between them. The CDR3 nucleotides read TGTGCCAGCAGCTCAGTTCCCTACGAGCAGTACTTC. Translating gives CASSSVPYEQYF.

The rearrangement joins TRBV27 to TRBJ2-1; perhaps TRBD2 as D (6 bases). V lost 3 bases and J lost 8, with 20 bases in between. This CDR3 contains 16 residues. CDR1 and CDR2 (germline): MNHEY, SMNVEV (reference sequence). Here the CDR3 reads CASSFDHGGFMDEQFF. Written as DNA, the CDR3 is TGTGCCAGCAGTTTTGATCACGGGGGTTTTATGGATGAGCAGTTCTTC.

The chain has TRBV5-6 and TRBJ1-6, with D unresolved. V lost 2 bases and J 0 bases, leaving 12 bases between the germline ends. The length of the CDR3 is 17 residues. The germline CDR1 and CDR2 sequences are SGHDT and YYEEEE. The CDR3 DNA reads as TGTGCCAGCAGCTTTGAGGGTCCAAGCTCCTATAATTCACCCCTCCACTTT. It encodes CASSFEGPSSYNSPLHF.